One sample yielded the 14 T cell receptor beta chains listed below, sequenced in a study of T cell responses to AZD1222 COVID-19 vaccine. TCRdb's copy holds only in-frame clones and misses some; the assay was immunoSEQ multiplex PCR. The data show approximately 110,000 clones, roughly 90% seen once. Sequencing was performed on peripheral blood, taken on day 0 of AZD1222 vaccination. The receptors were gathered from an adult in good health.

The V gene is TRBV18, the J gene TRBJ1-5; the D gene is possibly TRBD1 (5 bases). Trimming stripped 5 bases from V and 4 bases from J, with 18 bases between. Per germline, CDR1 KGHSH and CDR2 LQKENI. CDR3 size: 16 residues. CDR3 sequence reads: CASSSGSVGGNQPQHF. CDR3 nucleotide sequence: TGTGCCAGCTCATCAGGGTCCGTGGGGGGAAATCAGCCCCAGCATTTT.

This sequence joins TRBV11-2 and TRBJ2-2, with 8 bases aligning to TRBD2. CDR3 size: 14 residues. V lost 0 bases to trimming and J lost 6 bases; unmatched junction nucleotides: 0. Germline V gene data show CDR1 as SGHAT and CDR2 as FQNNGV. The CDR3 DNA reads as TGTGCCAGCAGCTTAGAACTAGCGGCCGGGGAGCTGTTTTTT. Its translation is CASSLELAAGELFF.

The chain carries TRBV2 and TRBJ1-5, with unresolved D. V shed 1 base and J shed 7 bases, with 17 bases lying between them. The CDR3 runs 16 residues. Germline CDR1 and CDR2: SNHLY and FYNNEI. CDR3 amino acids: CASSEVSMVTGQPQHF. The CDR3 DNA sequence: TGTGCCAGCAGTGAAGTGAGCATGGTTACGGGCCAGCCCCAGCATTTT.

The chain employs TRBV29-1 and TRBJ1-2; 7 bases fit TRBD1. Germline CDR1 SQVTM, CDR2 ANQGSEA. This CDR3 contains 11 residues. V dropped 6 bases and J dropped 2; count of bases not matched to a gene: 0. CDR3 DNA: TGCAGCGTGGACAGGAACTATGGCTACACCTTC. Its translation: CSVDRNYGYTF.

The rearrangement links TRBV24-1 to TRBJ2-2; D may correspond to TRBD1 or TRBD2 (5 bases each). The V and J ends lost 9 bases and 2 bases respectively, with 15 bases between them. This CDR3 region has 15 residues. Germline CDR1 is KGHDR and CDR2 is SFDVKD. The CDR3 reads CATAKGRFNTGELFF. CDR3 DNA sequence: TGTGCCACCGCCAAGGGACGTTTCAACACCGGGGAGCTGTTTTTT.

The chain recombines TRBV6-6 with TRBJ1-5; 9 nucleotides line up with TRBD1. From germline, CDR1 is MNHNY and CDR2 SVGAGI (reference sequence). This CDR3 comprises 15 residues. The trim removed 5 bases at V and 2 bases at J, leaving 4 bases unmatched. The CDR3 reads CASSHRDRGNQPQHF. CDR3 in DNA: TGTGCCAGCAGTCACCGGGACAGGGGCAATCAGCCCCAGCATTTT.

The chain joins TRBV6-5 to TRBJ2-7; no clear D. The CDR3 has 14 amino acids. V was trimmed by 5 bases and J by 2 bases, leaving 13 bases between them. In germline, CDR1 is MNHEY, CDR2 SVGAGI. CDR3 loop: CASSINSATYEQYF. The CDR3 region has the DNA TGTGCCAGCAGTATCAACAGCGCGACCTACGAGCAGTACTTC.

The chain combines TRBV2 with TRBJ2-7, with a tentative D call TRBD1 (5 bases). This CDR3 comprises 14 residues. Germline V gives CDR1 SNHLY, CDR2 FYNNEI. With 8 bases removed from V and 2 bases from J, the gap between germline ends came to 16 bases. CDR3 coding DNA: TGTGCCAGCGTCGCCGAAAAAGGGGCCTACGAGCAGTACTTC. Its protein is CASVAEKGAYEQYF.

The genes are TRBV10-3 and TRBJ1-1, with a possible D match to TRBD1 (5 bases). This CDR3 comprises 14 residues. The V and J ends lost 2 bases and 0 bases respectively, with 7 bases between them. Germline V lookup: CDR1 ENHRY, CDR2 SYGVKD. For the CDR3, the DNA is TGTGCCATCAGTGAGGGAGGGGTGAACACTGAAGCTTTCTTT. Translated, it gives CAISEGGVNTEAFF.

This clone turned up a few times. This chain links TRBV27 with TRBJ2-7, with TRBD1 matching over 7 bases. Germline CDR1 reads MNHEY; CDR2 reads SMNVEV (reference sequence). V was clipped by 6 bases and J by 3 bases; unmatched bases: 11. CDR3 size: 15 residues. CDR3 DNA sequence: TGTGCCAGCAGCCTGGGGACAGAGGATAGCTACGAGCAGTACTTC. Amino acids: CASSLGTEDSYEQYF.

The chain has TRBV3-1 (or the pseudogene TRBV3-2) and TRBJ2-6; D is ambiguous. This CDR3 is built from 15 residues. Looked up from germline, CDR1 is LGHDT and CDR2 is YNNKEL (reference sequence). The V gene lost 3 bases and the J gene lost 0 bases, with 6 bases spanning the gap. The CDR3 protein is CASSHQYSGANVLTF. CDR3 nucleotides: TGTGCCAGCAGCCACCAGTACTCTGGGGCCAACGTCCTGACTTTC.

This clone has more than one count but fewer than ten. The genes are TRBV28 and TRBJ1-1; D is possibly TRBD1 (5 bases). V was cut by 6 bases and J by 1 base, with 12 bases left in between. From germline, CDR1 is MDHEN and CDR2 SYDVKM. This CDR3 has 14 amino acids. CDR3 sequence (DNA): TGTGCCAGCAGGACGGGGGGAGGGAACACTGAAGCTTTCTTT. Translating gives CASRTGGGNTEAFF.

The chain carries TRBV4-3 and TRBJ2-5, with 10 positions matching TRBD2. The CDR3 contains 18 residues. J was trimmed by 5 bases and V by 1 base; bases with no gene match: 13. Germline values: CDR1 LGHNA, CDR2 YSLEER. CDR3 nucleotides: TGCGCCAGCAGCCAAGGAATTAGCGGGAGGATCGTCAGGGAGACCCAGTACTTC. Encoded protein: CASSQGISGRIVRETQYF.

The chain is built from TRBV5-1 and TRBJ1-2, with 10 positions matching TRBD1. Germline V gives CDR1 SGHRS, CDR2 YFSETQ. Germline trimming cut 3 bases from V and 7 bases from J; bases unmatched to any gene: 6. The CDR3 is 14 residues long. In DNA, the CDR3 is TGCGCCAGCAGCTGGGACAGGGGTTCCTCTGGCTACACCTTC. Its translation is CASSWDRGSSGYTF.